Following are 22 T cell receptor beta chains from one sample sequenced in a study of T-cell reconstitution after alpha-beta-depleted transplantation in children. TCRbeta library construction was performed incorporating unique molecular identifiers. In TCRdb, the PCR reads were re-called with MiXCR into one record per CDR3 protein. The profile shows roughly 570,000 distinct CDR3 sequences, approximately 30% of them singletons. The input for sequencing was PBMCs, taken before TCRalphabeta/CD19-depleted stem cell transplant. Receptors originate from a boy under three years old with Wiskott-Aldrich syndrome, due to receive a stem cell transplant.

As to this clonotype: Compared with germline, one end of the junction differs, possibly owing to a read error. Here the CDR3 reads CGTSDSTGTANEKLFF. The DNA for the CDR3 is TGTGGCACCAGTGATTCAACCGGGACAGCTAATGAAAAACTGTTTTTT. The J gene is TRBJ1-4, the V gene TRBV24-1, with 7 bases aligning to TRBD1. The CDR3 consists of 16 residues. CDR1 is KGHDR, CDR2 SFDVKD, per germline.

This chain connects TRBV5-1 to TRBJ2-2, with 9 positions matching TRBD2. V lost 5 bases and J lost 1; bases outside the gene matches: 12. The germline V gene encodes CDR1 SGHRS and CDR2 YFSETQ. This CDR3 is built from 18 residues. Written as DNA, the CDR3 is TGCGCCAGCAGTTTTAGCGGGAGCACAACCAAGAACACCGGGGAGCTGTTTTTT. Its translation is CASSFSGSTTKNTGELFF.

CDR3 protein: CAISDLGGNNQPQHF. In DNA, the CDR3 is TGTGCCATCAGTGATCTGGGGGGTAACAATCAGCCCCAGCATTTT. V is TRBV10-3 and J is TRBJ1-5, with D possibly matching TRBD1 (5 bases). Trimming shortened V by 3 bases and J by 3 bases, and 12 bases separated the two germline ends. Germline V lookup: CDR1 ENHRY, CDR2 SYGVKD. The CDR3 consists of 15 residues.

This clonotype was seen a handful of times. The J gene is TRBJ2-5, the V gene TRBV3-1; 7 nucleotides align to TRBD1. The CDR3 is 14 residues long. Unmatched junction bases numbered 6, after V lost 4 bases and J lost 4 bases. The V gene's germline CDR1 is LGHDT and CDR2 YNNKEL (reference sequence). DNA for the CDR3: TGTGCCAGCAGCCGACAGGGAAACTCAGAGACCCAGTACTTC. It is translated as CASSRQGNSETQYF.

This clonotype was recorded a few times. This chain links TRBV20-1 with TRBJ2-4; tentative D call: TRBD2 (5 bases). The V and J ends lost 6 bases and 8 bases respectively, with 17 bases between them. Germline V lookup: CDR1 DFQATT, CDR2 SNEGSKA (reference sequence). CDR3 length: 13 residues. The CDR3 protein is CSAGTRAGDIQYF. As DNA, the CDR3 is TGCAGTGCCGGAACTAGGGCGGGCGACATTCAGTACTTC.

This clonotype was seen more than once but under ten times. J is TRBJ2-2 and V is TRBV6-5; D may be TRBD1 or TRBD2 (5 bases each). With 0 bases removed from V and 1 base from J, the gap between germline ends came to 9 bases. Germline CDR1 reads MNHEY; CDR2 reads SVGAGI. The CDR3 has 16 residues. CDR3 nucleotide sequence: TGTGCCAGCAGTTACTCGAGGGGCCAGAACACCGGGGAGCTGTTTTTT. This encodes CASSYSRGQNTGELFF.

This clonotype was detected only a few times. This chain uses TRBV7-9 with TRBJ2-2; D is possibly TRBD1 or TRBD2 (5 bases each). This CDR3 spans 14 amino acids. Per the germline V gene, CDR1 is SEHNR and CDR2 is FQNEAQ (reference sequence). The V end lost 1 base, the J end lost 5 bases, and 8 bases lay between the germline ends. This CDR3 reads CASSLVWGTGELFF. CDR3 coding DNA: TGTGCCAGCAGCTTAGTCTGGGGGACCGGGGAGCTGTTTTTT.

J is TRBJ2-1 and V is TRBV4-2; 7 bases line up with TRBD2. This CDR3 has 16 residues. The junction had 6 bases not matched to a gene; V was cut back by 1 base and J by 3 bases. CDR1 and CDR2 from the germline V gene are LGHNA and YNFKEQ. CDR3 sequence reads: CASSQVRGRDYNEQFF. DNA of the CDR3: TGTGCCAGCAGCCAAGTTCGCGGGAGAGACTACAATGAGCAGTTCTTC.

This clonotype showed up just a few times. This chain uses TRBV5-1 with TRBJ2-1, with D unresolved. V was pared by 4 bases and J by 2 bases, with 13 bases between. The germline CDR1 and CDR2 sequences are SGHRS and YFSETQ. CDR3 length: 15 residues. The CDR3 DNA reads TGCGCCAGCAGCGCAAGGGTTATCGCCTACAATGAGCAGTTCTTC. It yields the protein CASSARVIAYNEQFF.

The V call is TRBV19, the J call TRBJ2-5; 10 bases agree with TRBD2. CDR1 is LNHDA, CDR2 SQIVND, per germline (reference sequence). After removal of 5 bases from V and 0 bases from J, the junction contained 3 bases not matched to a gene. This CDR3 contains 15 residues. The DNA for the CDR3 is TGTGCCAGTAGTGCGACTAGCGGGTACCAAGAGACCCAGTACTTC. It is translated as CASSATSGYQETQYF.

This clonotype was counted between two and nine times. The chain couples TRBV25-1 to TRBJ1-6, with D unresolved. Trimming left V 7 bases short and J 7 bases short, with 8 bases between. CDR1 is MGHDK, CDR2 SYGVNS, per germline. The CDR3 has 12 residues. Here the CDR3 DNA reads TGTGCCAGCACAAATCGAAATTCACCCCTCCACTTT. It yields the protein CASTNRNSPLHF.

The table lists this clonotype with a count of one. The chain joins TRBV29-1 to TRBJ2-1; D is tentatively TRBD1 or TRBD2 (6 bases each). This CDR3 has 14 residues. The germline CDR1 and CDR2 sequences are SQVTM and ANQGSEA. The V gene lost 3 bases and the J gene lost 3 bases, with 12 bases spanning the gap. The DNA for the CDR3 is TGCAGCGTTGACACGGGGGCTTACTACAATGAGCAGTTCTTC. Amino acid sequence: CSVDTGAYYNEQFF.

This clonotype was observed a few times. The CDR3 bases are TGTGCCAGCAGTGAAGCGCCGGGCAGAGAAAACATTCAGTACTTC. Its translation: CASSEAPGRENIQYF. The chain joins TRBV2 to TRBJ2-4; D is uncertain. This CDR3 contains 15 residues. Germline V gene sequence: CDR1 SNHLY, CDR2 FYNNEI. Deletions cut 0 bases from V and 5 bases from J, with 11 bases between.

Many counts were recorded for this clonotype. The chain recombines TRBV5-4 with TRBJ2-2; 9 nucleotides agree with TRBD1. Germline V CDR1 and CDR2: SGHNT, YYREEE (reference sequence). The CDR3 sequence is 16 residues long. Losses at the gene ends were 3 bases for V and 0 bases for J; bases not matched to a gene: 3. The CDR3 DNA follows: TGTGCCAGCAGCTGGGGACAGGGAGCGAACACCGGGGAGCTGTTTTTT. Its translation is CASSWGQGANTGELFF.

This clonotype was observed at least ten times. This chain uses TRBV5-1 with TRBJ2-1; D remains ambiguous. The germline V gene encodes CDR1 SGHRS and CDR2 YFSETQ. CDR3 length: 13 residues. The ends were cut back, 4 bases at V and 4 bases at J, with 9 bases in the middle. In nucleotides, the CDR3 is TGCGCCAGCAGCGCTATGGGTTACAATGAGCAGTTCTTC. This codes for CASSAMGYNEQFF.

In its sample, this clonotype was seen a few times. The chain recombines TRBV20-1 with TRBJ2-5, with 7 nucleotides matching TRBD2. The trim removed 5 bases at V and 0 bases at J, leaving 3 bases unmatched. Germline lookup yields CDR1 DFQATT and CDR2 SNEGSKA (reference sequence). The CDR3 length is 13 residues. The CDR3 spells CSAPGLDQETQYF. As DNA, the CDR3 is TGCAGTGCTCCCGGACTAGACCAAGAGACCCAGTACTTC.

This chain joins TRBV10-1 and TRBJ2-1; 7 bases match TRBD2. The CDR3 runs to 15 residues. The V gene's germline CDR1 is WNHNN and CDR2 SYGVQD (reference sequence). The trim removed 2 bases at V and 5 bases at J, leaving 6 bases unmatched. For the CDR3, the DNA is TGCGCCAGCAGTGAGGCGGCGGGAGAGAACAATGAGCAGTTCTTC. Translated: CASSEAAGENNEQFF.

The V gene is TRBV3-1, the J gene TRBJ1-2, with D possibly matching TRBD1 (5 bases). Germline V gene sequence: CDR1 LGHDT, CDR2 YNNKEL (reference sequence). This CDR3 has 16 amino acids. The V gene lost 2 bases and the J gene lost 4 bases, with 17 bases spanning the gap. The CDR3 DNA follows: TGTGCCAGCAGCCAAAGGAGGGTTGGGGCCGTCTATGGCTACACCTTC. This gives the protein CASSQRRVGAVYGYTF.

The chain has TRBV7-2 and TRBJ1-1, with a possible D match to TRBD1 (6 bases). Germline V gene sequence: CDR1 SGHTA, CDR2 FQGNSA. Trimming removed 3 bases from V and 4 bases from J, with 12 bases in between. CDR3 size: 14 residues. In DNA form, the CDR3 reads TGTGCCAGCAGCTTCCGGGGGGCGGGCACTGAAGCTTTCTTT. Translated: CASSFRGAGTEAFF.

The rearrangement uses TRBV19 and TRBJ2-3; 7 bases are shared with TRBD1. Germline assignment: CDR1 LNHDA and CDR2 SQIVND (reference sequence). After removal of 6 bases from V and 10 bases from J, the junction contained 13 bases not matched to a gene. This CDR3 contains 14 residues. The CDR3 loop is CASSKGGSFPSQYF. CDR3 DNA sequence: TGTGCCAGTAGCAAAGGGGGCAGTTTCCCGTCGCAGTATTTT.

V gene TRBV20-1 combines with J gene TRBJ2-1; the D is unclear. The CDR3 has 16 amino acids. V was clipped by 3 bases and J by 1 base, with 16 bases between them. The germline V gene encodes CDR1 DFQATT and CDR2 SNEGSKA (reference sequence). The CDR3 sequence is CSARAMNGPSYNEQFF. Here the CDR3 DNA reads TGCAGTGCTAGGGCTATGAACGGACCTTCCTACAATGAGCAGTTCTTC.

The gene calls are TRBV5-1 and TRBJ2-1; 7 bases line up with TRBD2. The CDR3 runs 16 residues. After removal of 0 bases from V and 9 bases from J, the junction contained 12 bases not matched to a gene. Germline CDR1 reads SGHRS; CDR2 reads YFSETQ. Here the CDR3 reads CASSLVLAEVRGEQFF. The CDR3 DNA reads TGCGCCAGCAGCTTGGTCCTAGCGGAGGTCCGAGGTGAGCAGTTCTTC.